This T cell receptor beta chain is from a study of blood T cell repertoires in COVID-19. Study in general: T cells, B-cell-depleted T cells, or PBMCs supplied cDNA or gDNA.

The assay was immunoSEQ multiplex PCR, and TCRdb's table has in-frame clones only and misses some. Here the sample spans about 69,000 clones, approximately 90% being singletons. This clone was recorded a few times. This CDR3 is built from 16 residues. Trimming took 0 bases from V and 5 from J; bases not matched to a gene: 7. CDR1 is SGHNT and CDR2 is YYREEE in the germline V gene (reference sequence). The sample comprised peripheral blood. This TCR was sampled from a woman between 18 and 29 years old with acute or convalescent COVID-19. The chain employs TRBV5-4 and TRBJ2-5; 10 nucleotides match TRBD2. CDR3: CASSLAAGGPTETQYF. CDR3 sequence (DNA): TGTGCCAGCAGCTTGGCAGCGGGGGGGCCCACGGAGACCCAGTACTTC.